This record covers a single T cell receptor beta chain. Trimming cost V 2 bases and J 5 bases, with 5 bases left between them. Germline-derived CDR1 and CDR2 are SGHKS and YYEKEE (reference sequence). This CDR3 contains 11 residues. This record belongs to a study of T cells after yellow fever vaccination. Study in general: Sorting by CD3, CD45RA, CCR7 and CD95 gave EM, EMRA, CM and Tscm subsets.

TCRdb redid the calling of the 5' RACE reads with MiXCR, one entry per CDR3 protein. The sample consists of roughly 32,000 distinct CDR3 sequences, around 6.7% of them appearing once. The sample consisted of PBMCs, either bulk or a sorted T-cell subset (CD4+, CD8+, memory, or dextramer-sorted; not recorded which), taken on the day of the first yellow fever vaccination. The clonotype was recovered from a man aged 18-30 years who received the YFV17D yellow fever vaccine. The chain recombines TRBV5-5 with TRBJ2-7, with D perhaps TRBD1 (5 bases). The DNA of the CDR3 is TGTGCCAGCAGCTTCAGGGACGAGCAGTACTTC. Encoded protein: CASSFRDEQYF.